This T cell receptor (beta chain) came from a study of cytomegalovirus exposure and HLA in healthy donors. General observations from the study: The study had only CMV serostatus as immune exposure information.

Amplification used 60 Vbeta primers and 13 Jbeta primers. TCRdb's copy holds only in-frame clones and misses some; the assay was immunoSEQ multiplex PCR. The table includes about 150,000 clones, 79% detected once. The V gene lost 3 bases and the J gene lost 3 bases, with 9 bases spanning the gap. CDR1 KGHSH and CDR2 LQKENI come from the germline V gene. The CDR3 totals 13 residues. A word on this clone: The antigen is not known.

The V gene is TRBV18, the J gene TRBJ2-7, with unresolved D. Sequenced material: PBMCs. This receptor was identified in a man aged 45-60 years in good health and CMV-seropositive. The CDR3 nucleotides are TGTGCCAGCTCACCGGGCCAGGACTACGAGCAGTACTTC. This translates into CASSPGQDYEQYF.